The 21 T cell receptor beta chains presented below share a single source sample, sequenced in a study of identical twins (dated by TCRdb to the mid-2010s). The library was produced with 5' RACE. The sample was run on an Illumina HiSeq 2000. The public reads were reanalyzed by TCRdb: fastp trimming at Q25, MiXCR alignment, in-frame beta chains only. Duplicate CDR3 protein sequences are folded into a single record with the most common DNA and genes. The sample profile shows 200,000 to 250,000 distinct CDR3 sequences; approximately 7.8% of them were found once. Of the sample, about 5.8% is held by the ten largest clones. The sample was also reused in another study, on yellow fever vaccine responses in identical twins.

Material: CD8+ T cells sorted from blood. The origin of the receptors is a woman aged 18-29 years in good health.

The chain couples TRBV20-1 to TRBJ2-2; D is perhaps TRBD2 (6 bases). Germline CDR1 reads DFQATT; CDR2 reads SNEGSKA (reference sequence). This CDR3 is 16 amino acids long. CDR3 amino acids: CSGGQTKYANTGELFF. The DNA of the CDR3 is TGCAGCGGAGGGCAGACGAAATACGCGAACACCGGGGAGCTGTTTTTT.

This clonotype appeared many times. This chain connects TRBV28 to TRBJ2-3; D is uncertain. This CDR3 has 12 residues. V was pared by 4 bases and J by 2 bases, with 4 bases between. Germline CDR1 MDHEN, CDR2 SYDVKM. The CDR3 spells CASSSPTDTQYF. For the CDR3, the DNA is TGTGCCAGCAGTTCACCCACAGATACGCAGTATTTT.

This clonotype was counted between two and nine times. This chain uses TRBV4-2 with TRBJ2-1, with a weak D call TRBD1 (6 bases). The CDR3 loop spans 14 amino acids. V lost 4 bases to trimming and J lost 5 bases, with 12 bases between them. CDR1 is LGHNA and CDR2 is YNFKEQ in the germline V gene. This CDR3 reads CASSLRDKHNEQFF. CDR3 DNA sequence: TGTGCCAGCAGCCTCCGGGACAAGCACAATGAGCAGTTCTTC.

V usage is TRBV4-1 and J usage is TRBJ1-5; 8 bases map to TRBD1. J gave up 4 bases and V 0 bases, and 2 bases lay outside the gene matches. This CDR3 contains 15 residues. Per germline, CDR1 MGHRA and CDR2 YSYEKL. CDR3 nucleotides: TGCGCCAGCAGCCAAGATCGGACAGGGAATCAGCCCCAGCATTTT. The encoded protein is CASSQDRTGNQPQHF.

This clonotype was seen repeatedly, ten times or more. V is TRBV9 and J is TRBJ2-1, with unresolved D. The CDR3 contains 14 residues. V dropped 4 bases and J dropped 5 bases, with 13 bases sitting between them. Germline CDR1 reads SGDLS; CDR2 reads YYNGEE. The CDR3 region has the DNA TGTGCCAGCAGCCTTTGGGGTACCAACAATGAGCAGTTCTTC. Translated, it gives CASSLWGTNNEQFF.

This clonotype has just a few counts. The chain carries TRBV24-1 and TRBJ2-7; no firm D call. This CDR3 is 12 amino acids long. CDR1 is KGHDR, CDR2 SFDVKD, per germline. Trimming took 9 bases from V and 2 from J, leaving 10 bases between them. The CDR3 DNA sequence: TGTGCCACCGAGGACGGAGCCTACGAGCAGTACTTC. It encodes CATEDGAYEQYF.

The chain has TRBV7-6 and TRBJ2-1, with D perhaps matching TRBD1 or TRBD2 (6 bases each). Germline assignment: CDR1 SGHVS and CDR2 FNYEAQ. Trimming shortened V by 1 base and J by 6 bases, and 13 bases separated the two germline ends. The CDR3 length is 15 residues. Here the CDR3 reads CASSLVGGRGNEQFF. The DNA of the CDR3 is TGTGCCAGCAGCTTAGTTGGGGGGCGAGGCAATGAGCAGTTCTTC.

This clonotype was detected a few times. The V and J genes are TRBV4-1 and TRBJ2-5, with D maybe TRBD2 (5 bases). Germline V gene data show CDR1 as MGHRA and CDR2 as YSYEKL. V dropped 4 bases and J dropped 1 base, with 13 bases sitting between them. The CDR3 extends over 15 amino acids. CDR3 residues: CASSPRRNPQETQYF. In DNA form, the CDR3 reads TGCGCCAGCAGCCCCCGGAGGAATCCCCAAGAGACCCAGTACTTC.

The chain couples TRBV27 to TRBJ2-7; perhaps TRBD1 as D (5 bases). The CDR3 contains 14 residues. CDR1 and CDR2 (germline): MNHEY, SMNVEV (reference sequence). V lost 6 bases, J lost 0 bases, and 12 bases lay in between. CDR3 protein: CASRRTGSSYEQYF. As DNA, the CDR3 is TGTGCCAGCAGACGCACAGGATCCTCCTACGAGCAGTACTTC.

The J gene is TRBJ2-7, the V gene TRBV5-1; 10 positions match TRBD2. CDR1 is SGHRS and CDR2 is YFSETQ in the germline V gene. The CDR3 is 15 amino acids. With V trimmed by 4 bases and J by 0 bases, 4 bases remained unmatched. The CDR3 DNA sequence: TGCGCCAGCAGCCGAAAGCGGGAGGGCTCCTACGAGCAGTACTTC. The encoded protein is CASSRKREGSYEQYF.

This clonotype was seen a handful of times. The CDR3 bases are TGTGCCAGCAGCGTAGGCCGGGACAGGGGATTCGAGCAGTACTTC. It encodes CASSVGRDRGFEQYF. The chain is built from TRBV9 and TRBJ2-7, with 10 bases aligning to TRBD1. The CDR3 contains 15 residues. V gave up 0 bases and J gave up 6 bases; unmatched junction bases: 6. Germline-derived CDR1 and CDR2 are SGDLS and YYNGEE.

This clonotype occurred many times. The chain is built from TRBV4-2 and TRBJ2-2, with D hard to call. Trimming left V 10 bases short and J 0 bases short, with 6 bases between. This CDR3 comprises 12 residues. Germline CDR1 and CDR2: LGHNA and YNFKEQ. The DNA for the CDR3 is TGTGCCACAACCGCGAACACCGGGGAGCTGTTTTTT. The encoded protein is CATTANTGELFF.

The count of this clonotype is one. This chain links TRBV3-1 with TRBJ2-3; D may be TRBD1 (7 bases). Germline loops: CDR1 LGHDT, CDR2 YNNKEL (reference sequence). V lost 1 base and J 8 bases, leaving 19 bases between the germline ends. The CDR3 covers 16 residues. DNA for the CDR3: TGTGCCAGCAGCCAAGGGGACTCAGGGGGTGAGGGTACGCAGTATTTT. Translated: CASSQGDSGGEGTQYF.

This clonotype was counted ten times or more. The rearrangement joins TRBV20-1 to TRBJ1-1; 7 bases map to TRBD1. The CDR3 runs 15 residues. V shed 5 bases and J 3 bases; nucleotides not matched to a gene: 12. Germline CDR1 is DFQATT and CDR2 is SNEGSKA (reference sequence). The CDR3 DNA is TGCAGTGCTCCAAGCCCTTCAGGGGGACACACTGAAGCTTTCTTT. It specifies CSAPSPSGGHTEAFF.

This clonotype was counted only a few times. The J gene is TRBJ2-4, the V gene TRBV6-1; a possible D gene is TRBD2 (6 bases). Trimming removed 3 bases at V and 9 bases at J, with 15 bases between. The CDR3 spans 14 residues. Germline CDR1 MNHNS, CDR2 SASEGT. As DNA, the CDR3 is TGTGCCAGCAGTGACGGGGCGGAGGGGTTCATTCAGTACTTC. It translates to CASSDGAEGFIQYF.

This clonotype was seen many times. This chain joins TRBV5-5 and TRBJ2-1, with 16 bases that match TRBD2. In germline, CDR1 is SGHKS, CDR2 YYEKEE (reference sequence). The CDR3 is made up of 17 amino acids. With V trimmed by 4 bases and J by 4 bases, 5 bases remained unmatched. The CDR3 sequence is CASSIGTSGRGYNEQFF. DNA for the CDR3: TGTGCCAGCAGCATAGGGACTAGCGGGAGGGGATACAATGAGCAGTTCTTC.

The chain links TRBV9 to TRBJ1-2; no clear D. CDR1 is SGDLS, CDR2 YYNGEE, per germline. Trimming took off 7 bases at V and 1 base at J, with 11 bases between the two ends. The CDR3 totals 13 residues. The CDR3 region is CASYHGSNYGYTF. In nucleotides, the CDR3 is TGTGCCAGCTACCATGGGAGTAACTATGGCTACACCTTC.

V usage is TRBV5-1 and J usage is TRBJ1-3, with 8 positions matching TRBD1. Germline V lookup: CDR1 SGHRS, CDR2 YFSETQ. The CDR3 has 16 amino acids. The V gene end was trimmed by 4 bases and the J gene end by 3 bases; junction bases not matched to a gene: 9. The CDR3 DNA follows: TGCGCCAGCAGCGCCCGACAGGGGAATTTTGGAAACACCATATATTTT. Translation gives CASSARQGNFGNTIYF.

This chain links TRBV7-9 with TRBJ1-1; D perhaps matches TRBD1 (6 bases). V dropped 5 bases and J dropped 4 bases, with 17 bases sitting between them. Germline V gives CDR1 SEHNR, CDR2 FQNEAQ (reference sequence). The CDR3 length is 15 residues. CDR3 residues: CASSPPGNRVTEAFF. In nucleotides, the CDR3 is TGTGCCAGCAGCCCCCCCGGGAACAGGGTCACTGAAGCTTTCTTT. The variable domain in full, completed from reference TRBV7-9 and TRBJ1-1, reads DTGVSQNPRHKITKRGQNVTFRCDPISEHNRLYWYRQTLGQGPEFLTYFQNEAQLEKSRLLSDRFSAERPKGSFSTLEIQRTEQGDSAMYLCASSPPGNRVTEAFFGQGTRLTVV.

This clonotype has more than one count but fewer than ten. The V gene is TRBV12-3 or TRBV12-4, the J gene TRBJ1-2; no clear D. Trimming removed 6 bases from V and 6 bases from J, with 14 bases in between. CDR3 length: 13 amino acids. Here the CDR3 DNA reads TGTGCCAGCAGCCCAACAAGGACGCATGGCTACACCTTC. It encodes CASSPTRTHGYTF.

CDR3 nucleotide sequence: TGTGCCACCAGCTCTACAGGGGGCAGAGGGGATACGCAGTATTTT. This sequence encodes CATSSTGGRGDTQYF. V gene TRBV15 combines with J gene TRBJ2-3; 9 nucleotides agree with TRBD1. The V and J ends lost 5 bases and 6 bases, in that order; junction bases with no gene match: 9. CDR1 and CDR2 from the germline V gene are LNHNV and YYDKDF (reference sequence). The CDR3 covers 15 residues.